The T cell receptor (beta chain) described here comes from a study of T cells in Graves' hyperthyroidism and ophthalmopathy. This clonotype was observed at least ten times. Amplified TCR beta CDR3 regions came from RNA transcripts. Carried out on the TCR CDR3, a first-round RT-PCR used the HTBI primer set. A single record per CDR3 protein comes from TCRdb applying MiXCR to the multiplex PCR reads. The data show fewer than 650,000 distinct CDR3 sequences, 13% to 15% seen once. This CDR3 region has 15 residues. The V and J ends lost 5 bases and 10 bases, in that order; junction bases with no gene match: 7.

The chain uses TRBV12-3 or TRBV12-4 and TRBJ2-1, with 14 bases matching TRBD2. Sequences were obtained from blood. The receptor was isolated from a woman aged 18-30 years with Graves' ophthalmopathy. CDR3 in amino acids: CASSPGLAGGGEQFF. DNA for the CDR3: TGTGCCAGCAGTCCCGGACTAGCGGGAGGCGGGGAGCAGTTCTTC.